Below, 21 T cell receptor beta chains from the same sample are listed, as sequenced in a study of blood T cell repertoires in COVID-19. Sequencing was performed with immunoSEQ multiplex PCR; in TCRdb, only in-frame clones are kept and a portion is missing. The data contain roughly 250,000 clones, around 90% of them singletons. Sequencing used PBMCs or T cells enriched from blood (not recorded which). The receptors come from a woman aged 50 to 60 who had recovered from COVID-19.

CDR3 sequence: CASSLYPGTADTEAFF. The DNA of the CDR3 is TGCGCCAGCAGCTTGTACCCCGGGACAGCCGACACTGAAGCTTTCTTT. This chain joins TRBV5-1 and TRBJ1-1; 7 nucleotides line up with TRBD1. The CDR3 spans 16 residues. V trimming: 1 base; J trimming: 3 bases; junction bases outside the gene matches: 9. The V gene's germline CDR1 is SGHRS and CDR2 YFSETQ.

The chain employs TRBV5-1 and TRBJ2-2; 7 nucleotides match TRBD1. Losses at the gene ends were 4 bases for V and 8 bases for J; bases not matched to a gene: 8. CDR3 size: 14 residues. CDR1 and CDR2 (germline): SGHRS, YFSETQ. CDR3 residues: CASSRTQGEGELFF. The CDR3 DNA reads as TGCGCCAGCAGCAGGACGCAGGGGGAAGGGGAGCTGTTTTTT.

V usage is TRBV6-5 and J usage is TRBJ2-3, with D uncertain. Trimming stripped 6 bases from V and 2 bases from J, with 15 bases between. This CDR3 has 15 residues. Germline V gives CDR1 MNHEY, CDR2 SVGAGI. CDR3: CASRAPASFTDTQYF. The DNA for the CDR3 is TGTGCCAGCAGAGCACCGGCTAGTTTCACAGATACGCAGTATTTT.

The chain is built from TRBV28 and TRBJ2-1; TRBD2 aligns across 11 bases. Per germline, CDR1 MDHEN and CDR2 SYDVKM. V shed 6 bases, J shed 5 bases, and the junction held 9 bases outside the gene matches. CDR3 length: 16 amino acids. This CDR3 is CASSYTGLADNNEQFF. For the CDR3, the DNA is TGTGCCAGCAGCTACACGGGACTAGCGGATAACAATGAGCAGTTCTTC.

This CDR3 is CAWGRGSGQETQYF. CDR3 nucleotide sequence: TGTGCCTGGGGAAGGGGGAGCGGCCAAGAGACCCAGTACTTC. The rearrangement joins TRBV30 to TRBJ2-5, with D possibly TRBD1 on 6 matching bases. CDR1 and CDR2 from the germline V gene are GTSNPN and SVGIG (reference sequence). The CDR3 has 14 amino acids. V dropped 5 bases and J dropped 1 base, with 14 bases sitting between them.

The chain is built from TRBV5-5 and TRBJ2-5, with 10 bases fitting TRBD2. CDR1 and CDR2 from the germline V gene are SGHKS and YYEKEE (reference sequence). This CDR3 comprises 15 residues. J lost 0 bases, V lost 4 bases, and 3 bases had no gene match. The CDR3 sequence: CASSGGLAHQETQYF. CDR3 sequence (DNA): TGTGCCAGCAGCGGGGGACTAGCGCACCAAGAGACCCAGTACTTC.

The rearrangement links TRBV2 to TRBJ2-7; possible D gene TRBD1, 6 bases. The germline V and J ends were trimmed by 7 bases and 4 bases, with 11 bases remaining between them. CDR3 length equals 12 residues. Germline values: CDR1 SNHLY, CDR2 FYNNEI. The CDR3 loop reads CASKPQGYEQYF. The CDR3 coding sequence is TGTGCCAGCAAACCACAGGGTTACGAGCAGTACTTC.

CDR3 protein: CANTGANVLTF. The CDR3 DNA is TGCGCCAATACTGGGGCCAACGTCCTGACTTTC. This chain uses TRBV23-1 with TRBJ2-6; no reliable D call. TRBV23-1 is placed among ORFs of uncertain function. This CDR3 is built from 11 residues. The germline V and J ends were trimmed by 10 bases and 2 bases, with 3 bases remaining between them.

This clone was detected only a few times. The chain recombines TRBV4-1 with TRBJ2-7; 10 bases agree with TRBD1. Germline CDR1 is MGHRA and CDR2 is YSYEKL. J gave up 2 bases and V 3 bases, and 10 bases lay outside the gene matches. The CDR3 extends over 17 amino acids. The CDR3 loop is CASSHTRAGTGAYEQYF. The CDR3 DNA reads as TGCGCCAGCAGCCACACCAGAGCCGGGACAGGGGCCTACGAGCAGTACTTC.

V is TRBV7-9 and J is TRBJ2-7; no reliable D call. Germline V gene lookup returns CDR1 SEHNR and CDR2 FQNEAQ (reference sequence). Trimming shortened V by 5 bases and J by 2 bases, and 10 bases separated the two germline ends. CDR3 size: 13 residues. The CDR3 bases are TGTGCCAGCAGCCCAGACGGAGCCTACGAGCAGTACTTC. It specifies CASSPDGAYEQYF.

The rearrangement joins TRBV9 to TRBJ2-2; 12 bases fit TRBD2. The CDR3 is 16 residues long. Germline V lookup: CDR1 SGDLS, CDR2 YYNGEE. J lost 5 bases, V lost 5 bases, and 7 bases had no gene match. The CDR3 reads CASSYGLAGGTGELFF. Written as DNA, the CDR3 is TGTGCCAGCAGTTACGGGCTAGCGGGAGGGACCGGGGAGCTGTTTTTT. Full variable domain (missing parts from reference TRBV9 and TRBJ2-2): DSGVTQTPKHLITATGQRVTLRCSPRSGDLSVYWYQQSLDQGLQFLIQYYNGEERAKGNILERFSAQQFPDLHSELNLSSLELGDSALYFCASSYGLAGGTGELFFGEGSRLTVL.

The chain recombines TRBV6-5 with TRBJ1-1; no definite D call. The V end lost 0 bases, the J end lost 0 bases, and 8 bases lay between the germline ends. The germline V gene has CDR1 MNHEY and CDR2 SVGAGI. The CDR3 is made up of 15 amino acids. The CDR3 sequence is CASSYSGGLNTEAFF. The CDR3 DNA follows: TGTGCCAGCAGTTACTCAGGAGGGCTGAACACTGAAGCTTTCTTT.

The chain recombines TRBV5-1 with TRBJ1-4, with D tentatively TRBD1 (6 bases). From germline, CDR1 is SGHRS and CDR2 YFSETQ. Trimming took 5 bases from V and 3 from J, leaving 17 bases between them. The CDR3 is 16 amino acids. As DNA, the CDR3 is TGCGCCAGCAGTTTTTCACAGGGTGCAGCTAATGAAAAACTGTTTTTT. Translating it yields CASSFSQGAANEKLFF.

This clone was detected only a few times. DNA of the CDR3: TGTGCCAGCAGCTTGGCCTTGAGACTAGCGGGAGGTAGAACCGGGGAGCTGTTTTTT. It is translated as CASSLALRLAGGRTGELFF. The rearrangement links TRBV5-4 to TRBJ2-2, with 13 bases identical to TRBD2. V lost 0 bases, J lost 5 bases, and 10 bases stayed unmatched. This CDR3 is 19 amino acids long. From germline, CDR1 is SGHNT and CDR2 YYREEE (reference sequence).

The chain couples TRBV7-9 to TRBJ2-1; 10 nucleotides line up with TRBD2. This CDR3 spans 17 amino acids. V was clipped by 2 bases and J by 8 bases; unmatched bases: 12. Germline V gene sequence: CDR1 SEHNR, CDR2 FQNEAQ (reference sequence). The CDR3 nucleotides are TGTGCCAGCAGCTTACGGGCAGGAGCGGGAGGGCGGGATGAGCAGTTCTTC. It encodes CASSLRAGAGGRDEQFF.

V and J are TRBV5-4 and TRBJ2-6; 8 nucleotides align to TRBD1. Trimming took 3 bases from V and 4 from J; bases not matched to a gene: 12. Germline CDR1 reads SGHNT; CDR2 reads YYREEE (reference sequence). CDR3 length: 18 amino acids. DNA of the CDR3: TGTGCCAGCAGCTGGGGGGCAAGACAGGGGTCCGGGGCCAACGTCCTGACTTTC. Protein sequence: CASSWGARQGSGANVLTF. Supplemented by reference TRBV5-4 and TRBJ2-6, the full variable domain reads ETGVTQSPTHLIKTRGQQVTLRCSSQSGHNTVSWYQQALGQGPQFIFQYYREEENGRGNFPPRFSGLQFPNYSSELNVNALELDDSALYLCASSWGARQGSGANVLTFGAGSRLTVL.

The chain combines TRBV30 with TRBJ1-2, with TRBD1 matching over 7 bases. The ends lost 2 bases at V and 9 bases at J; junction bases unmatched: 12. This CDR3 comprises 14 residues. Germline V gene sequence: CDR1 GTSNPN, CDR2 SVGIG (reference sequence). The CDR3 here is CAWSPGTVITSYTF. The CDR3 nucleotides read TGTGCCTGGAGTCCCGGGACAGTGATTACCAGCTACACCTTC.

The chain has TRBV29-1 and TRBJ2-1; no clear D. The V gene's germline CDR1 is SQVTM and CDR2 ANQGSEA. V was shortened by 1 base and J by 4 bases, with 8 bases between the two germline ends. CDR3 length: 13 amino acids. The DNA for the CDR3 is TGCAGCGTTGAAGGTAGTTCTTACAATGAGCAGTTCTTC. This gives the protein CSVEGSSYNEQFF.

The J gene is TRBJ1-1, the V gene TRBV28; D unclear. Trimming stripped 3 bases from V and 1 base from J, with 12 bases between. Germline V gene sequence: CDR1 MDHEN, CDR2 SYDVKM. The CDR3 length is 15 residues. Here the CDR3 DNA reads TGTGCCAGCAGTTTGAGGCGGGGTCCGAACACTGAAGCTTTCTTT. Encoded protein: CASSLRRGPNTEAFF.

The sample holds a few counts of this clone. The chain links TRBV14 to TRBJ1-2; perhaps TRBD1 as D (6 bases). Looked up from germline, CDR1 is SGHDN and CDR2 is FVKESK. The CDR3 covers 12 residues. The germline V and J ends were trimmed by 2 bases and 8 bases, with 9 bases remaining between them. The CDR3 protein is CASSQKGGGYTF. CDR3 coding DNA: TGTGCCAGCAGCCAAAAAGGGGGAGGCTACACCTTC.

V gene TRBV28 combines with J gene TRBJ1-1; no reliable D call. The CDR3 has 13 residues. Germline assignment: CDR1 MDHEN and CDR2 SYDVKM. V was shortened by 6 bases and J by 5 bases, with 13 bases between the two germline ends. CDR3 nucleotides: TGTGCCAGCAGAACGGAGGACGTAACTGAAGCTTTCTTT. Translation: CASRTEDVTEAFF.